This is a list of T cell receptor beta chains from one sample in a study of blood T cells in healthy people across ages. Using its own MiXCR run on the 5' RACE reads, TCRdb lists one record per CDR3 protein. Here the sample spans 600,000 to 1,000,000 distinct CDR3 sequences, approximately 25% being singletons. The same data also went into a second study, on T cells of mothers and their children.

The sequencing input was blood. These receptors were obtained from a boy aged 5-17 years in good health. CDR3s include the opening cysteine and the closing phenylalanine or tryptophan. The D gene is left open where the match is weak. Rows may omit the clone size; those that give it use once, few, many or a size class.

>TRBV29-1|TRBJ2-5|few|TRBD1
CSVTKPGQGYETQYF
TGCAGCGTCACGAAACCGGGACAGGGGTATGAGACCCAGTACTTC
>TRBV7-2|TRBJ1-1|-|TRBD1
CASSLVWAGGRRTEAFF
TGTGCCAGCAGCTTAGTGTGGGCAGGGGGCCGAAGGACTGAAGCTTTCTTT
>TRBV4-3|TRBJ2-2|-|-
CASSQDRGLPSGELFF
TGCGCCAGCAGCCAAGATAGGGGACTCCCCTCCGGGGAGCTGTTTTTT
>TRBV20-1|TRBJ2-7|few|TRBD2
CSALYYQAGDATYEQYF
TGCAGTGCTTTATACTACCAAGCGGGAGACGCAACCTACGAGCAGTACTTC
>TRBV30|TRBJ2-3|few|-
CAWSVGIQSTDTQYF
TGTGCCTGGAGTGTAGGAATACAAAGCACAGATACGCAGTATTTT
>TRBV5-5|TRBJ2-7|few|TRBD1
CASSLPDRAGGQYF
TGTGCCAGCAGCTTGCCGGACAGGGCTGGCGGGCAGTACTTC
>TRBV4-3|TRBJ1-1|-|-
CASSQGTLGGTEAFF
TGCGCCAGCAGCCAAGGGACCCTCGGGGGGACTGAAGCTTTCTTT
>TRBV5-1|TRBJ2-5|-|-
CASSLAQIQEAQYF
TGCGCCAGCAGCTTGGCGCAGATCCAAGAGGCCCAGTACTTC
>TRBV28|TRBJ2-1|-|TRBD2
CASRLAGGLSSYNEQFF
TGTGCCAGCAGACTAGCGGGAGGCTTAAGCTCCTACAATGAGCAGTTCTTC
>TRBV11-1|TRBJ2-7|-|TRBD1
CASSLNPTGTYEQYF
TGTGCCAGCAGCTTAAATCCGACAGGGACATACGAGCAGTACTTC
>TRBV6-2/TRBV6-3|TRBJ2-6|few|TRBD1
CASNPNPGQGVSGANVLTF
TGTGCCAGCAACCCGAACCCGGGACAGGGCGTCTCTGGGGCCAACGTCCTGACTTTC
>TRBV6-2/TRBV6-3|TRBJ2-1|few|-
CASSSTGERRVF
TGTGCCAGCAGTTCCACCGGGGAGCGGAGAGTCTTC
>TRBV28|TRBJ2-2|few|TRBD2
CASSLAGGRSGELFF
TGTGCCAGCAGTCTAGCGGGGGGCCGGAGCGGGGAGCTGTTTTTT
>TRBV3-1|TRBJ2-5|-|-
CASSQDQGLRETQYF
TGTGCCAGCAGCCAAGACCAGGGGCTGAGAGAGACCCAGTACTTC
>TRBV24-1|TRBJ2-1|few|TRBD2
CATSDPTLASGSRGAYNEQFF
TGTGCCACCAGTGATCCTACACTAGCGAGCGGATCAAGAGGGGCTTACAATGAGCAGTTCTTC
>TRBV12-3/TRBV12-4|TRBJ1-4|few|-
CASSLLVRQVLFF
TGTGCCAGCAGTTTATTAGTTCGGCAGGTGCTGTTTTTT